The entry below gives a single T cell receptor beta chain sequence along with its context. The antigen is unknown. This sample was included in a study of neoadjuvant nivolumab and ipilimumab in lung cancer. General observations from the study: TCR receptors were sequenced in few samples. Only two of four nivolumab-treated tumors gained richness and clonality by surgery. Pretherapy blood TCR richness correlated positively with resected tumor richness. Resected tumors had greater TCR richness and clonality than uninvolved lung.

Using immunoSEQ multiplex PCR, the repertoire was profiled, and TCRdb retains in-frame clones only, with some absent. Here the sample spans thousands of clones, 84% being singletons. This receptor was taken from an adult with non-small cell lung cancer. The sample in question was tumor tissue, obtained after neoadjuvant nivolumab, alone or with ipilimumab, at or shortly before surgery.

CDR3 sequence reads: CASSVQGSSYEQYF. The CDR3 nucleotides are TGTGCCAGCAGCGTTCAGGGGAGCTCCTACGAGCAGTACTTC. The rearrangement joins TRBV9 to TRBJ2-7; possibly TRBD1 for D (6 bases). The CDR3 contains 14 residues. Germline V gene data show CDR1 as SGDLS and CDR2 as YYNGEE. Deletions cut 2 bases from V and 0 bases from J, with 9 bases between.